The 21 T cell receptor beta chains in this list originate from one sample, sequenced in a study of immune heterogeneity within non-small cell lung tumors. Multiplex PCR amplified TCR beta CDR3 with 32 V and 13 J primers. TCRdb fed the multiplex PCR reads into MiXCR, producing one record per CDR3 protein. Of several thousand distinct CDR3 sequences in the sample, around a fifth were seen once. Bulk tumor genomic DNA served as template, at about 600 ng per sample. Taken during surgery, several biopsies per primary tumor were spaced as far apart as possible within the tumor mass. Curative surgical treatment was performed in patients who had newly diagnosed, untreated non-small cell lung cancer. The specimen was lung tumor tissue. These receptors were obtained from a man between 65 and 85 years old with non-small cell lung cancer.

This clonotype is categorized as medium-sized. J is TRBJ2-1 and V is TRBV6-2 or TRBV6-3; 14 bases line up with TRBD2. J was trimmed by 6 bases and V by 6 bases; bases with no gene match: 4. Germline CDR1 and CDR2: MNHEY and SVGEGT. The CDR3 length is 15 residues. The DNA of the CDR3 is TGTGCCAGCAGCTCGACTAGCGGGGGGGCCAATGAGCAGTTCTTC. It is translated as CASSSTSGGANEQFF.

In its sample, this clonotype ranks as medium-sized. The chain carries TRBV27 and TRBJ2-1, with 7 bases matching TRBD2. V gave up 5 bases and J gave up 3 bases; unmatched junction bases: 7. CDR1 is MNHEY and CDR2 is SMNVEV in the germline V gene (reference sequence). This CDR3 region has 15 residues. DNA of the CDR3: TGTGCCAGCAGTGGGGAAACTAGCGACTACAATGAGCAGTTCTTC. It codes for CASSGETSDYNEQFF.

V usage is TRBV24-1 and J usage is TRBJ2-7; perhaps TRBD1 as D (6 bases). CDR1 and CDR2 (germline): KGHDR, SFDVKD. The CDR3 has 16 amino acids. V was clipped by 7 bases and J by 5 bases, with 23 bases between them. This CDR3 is CATSSPQGAWDHEQYF. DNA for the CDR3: TGTGCCACCAGCAGCCCACAGGGTGCCTGGGACCACGAGCAGTACTTC.

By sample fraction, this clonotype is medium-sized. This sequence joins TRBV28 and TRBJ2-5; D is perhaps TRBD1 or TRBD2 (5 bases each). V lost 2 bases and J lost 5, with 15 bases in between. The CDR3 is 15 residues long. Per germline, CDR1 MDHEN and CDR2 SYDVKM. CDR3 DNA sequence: TGTGCCAGCAGTTTAAATCAGGGAGTCTATGAGACCCAGTACTTC. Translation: CASSLNQGVYETQYF.

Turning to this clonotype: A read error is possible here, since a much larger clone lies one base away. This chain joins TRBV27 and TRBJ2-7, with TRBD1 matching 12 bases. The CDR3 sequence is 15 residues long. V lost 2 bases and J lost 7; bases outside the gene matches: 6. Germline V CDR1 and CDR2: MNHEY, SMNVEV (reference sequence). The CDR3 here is CASSLRDRGRLEQYF. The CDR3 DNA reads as TGTGCCAGCAGTTTAAGGGACAGGGGGCGTCTGGAGCAGTACTTC.

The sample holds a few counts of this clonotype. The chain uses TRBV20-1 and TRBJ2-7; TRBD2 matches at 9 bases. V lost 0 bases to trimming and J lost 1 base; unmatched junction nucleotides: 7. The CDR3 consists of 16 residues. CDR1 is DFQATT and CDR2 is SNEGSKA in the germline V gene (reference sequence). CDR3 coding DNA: TGCAGTGCTAGAGATCCCGGGACTAGCCATTCCTACGAGCAGTACTTC. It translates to CSARDPGTSHSYEQYF.

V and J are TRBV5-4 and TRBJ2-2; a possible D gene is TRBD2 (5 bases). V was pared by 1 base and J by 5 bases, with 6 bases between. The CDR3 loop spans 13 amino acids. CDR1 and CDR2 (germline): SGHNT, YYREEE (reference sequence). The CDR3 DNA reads TGTGCCAGCAGCTTGACTAGTACCGGGGAGCTGTTTTTT. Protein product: CASSLTSTGELFF.

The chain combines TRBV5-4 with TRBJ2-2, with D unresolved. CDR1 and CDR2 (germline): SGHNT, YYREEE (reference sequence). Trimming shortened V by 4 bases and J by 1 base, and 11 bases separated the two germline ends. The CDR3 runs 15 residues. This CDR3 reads CASSVRFVNTGELFF. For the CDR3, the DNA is TGTGCCAGCAGCGTAAGGTTTGTGAACACCGGGGAGCTGTTTTTT.

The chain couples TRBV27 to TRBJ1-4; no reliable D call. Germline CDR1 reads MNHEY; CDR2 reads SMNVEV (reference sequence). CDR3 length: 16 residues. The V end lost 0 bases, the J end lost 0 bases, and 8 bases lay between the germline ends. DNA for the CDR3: TGTGCCAGCAGTTTATCCCACACAGCAACTAATGAAAAACTGTTTTTT. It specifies CASSLSHTATNEKLFF.

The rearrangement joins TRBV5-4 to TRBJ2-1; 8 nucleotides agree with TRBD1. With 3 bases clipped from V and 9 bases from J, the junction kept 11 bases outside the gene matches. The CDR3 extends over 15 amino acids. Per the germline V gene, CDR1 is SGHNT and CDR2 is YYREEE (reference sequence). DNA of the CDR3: TGTGCCAGCAGCTCAAGCAGGGGGCCGGAGGGTGAGCAGTTCTTC. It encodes CASSSSRGPEGEQFF.

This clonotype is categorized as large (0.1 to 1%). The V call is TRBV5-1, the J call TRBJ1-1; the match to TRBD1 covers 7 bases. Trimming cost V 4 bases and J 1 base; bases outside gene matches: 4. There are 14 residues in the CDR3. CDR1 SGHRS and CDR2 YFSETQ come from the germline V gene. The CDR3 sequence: CASSKTGPNTEAFF. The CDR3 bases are TGCGCCAGCAGCAAGACAGGGCCGAACACTGAAGCTTTCTTT.

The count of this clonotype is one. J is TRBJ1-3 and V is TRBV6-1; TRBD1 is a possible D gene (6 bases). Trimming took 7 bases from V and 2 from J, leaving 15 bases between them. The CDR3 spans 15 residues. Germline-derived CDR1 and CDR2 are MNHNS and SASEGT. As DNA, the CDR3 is TGTGCCAGCACCACAAGGGGGGCTGCTGGAAACACCATATATTTT. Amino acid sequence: CASTTRGAAGNTIYF.

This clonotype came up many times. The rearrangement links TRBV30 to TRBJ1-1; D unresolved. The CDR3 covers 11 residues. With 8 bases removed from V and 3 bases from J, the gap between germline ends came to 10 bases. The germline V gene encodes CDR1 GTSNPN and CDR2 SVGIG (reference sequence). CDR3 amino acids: CAAGPDTEAFF. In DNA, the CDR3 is TGTGCCGCCGGGCCCGACACTGAAGCTTTCTTT.

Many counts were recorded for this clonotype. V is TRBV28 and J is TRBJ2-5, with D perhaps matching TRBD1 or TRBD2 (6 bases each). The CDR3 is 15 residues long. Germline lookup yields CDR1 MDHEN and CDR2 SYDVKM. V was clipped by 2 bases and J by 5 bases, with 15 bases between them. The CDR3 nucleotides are TGTGCCAGCAGTTTAGGTATGGGGGGCGTGGAGACCCAGTACTTC. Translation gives CASSLGMGGVETQYF.

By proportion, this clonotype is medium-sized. CDR3 DNA sequence: TGTGCCAGCTCACTCAGCGGGTCCTACGAGCAGTACTTC. Residues: CASSLSGSYEQYF. The chain joins TRBV18 to TRBJ2-7, with TRBD2 as a possible D gene (6 bases). Germline CDR1 KGHSH, CDR2 LQKENI. Deletions cut 4 bases from V and 1 base from J, with 8 bases between. This CDR3 has 13 amino acids.

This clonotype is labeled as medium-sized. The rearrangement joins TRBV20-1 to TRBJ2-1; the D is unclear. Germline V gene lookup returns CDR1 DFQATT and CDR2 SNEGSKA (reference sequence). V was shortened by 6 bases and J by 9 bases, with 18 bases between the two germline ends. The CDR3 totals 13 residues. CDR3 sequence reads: CSAKVARLGEQFF. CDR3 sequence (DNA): TGCAGTGCCAAGGTCGCTAGGTTAGGTGAGCAGTTCTTC.

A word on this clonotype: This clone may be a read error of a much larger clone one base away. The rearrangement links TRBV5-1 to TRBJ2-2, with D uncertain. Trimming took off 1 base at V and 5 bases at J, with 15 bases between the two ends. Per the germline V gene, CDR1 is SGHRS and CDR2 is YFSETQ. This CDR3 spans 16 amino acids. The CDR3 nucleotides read TGCGCCAGCAGCTTGTGTGTTGTATCTGGGACCGGGGAGCTGTTTTTT. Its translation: CASSLCVVSGTGELFF.

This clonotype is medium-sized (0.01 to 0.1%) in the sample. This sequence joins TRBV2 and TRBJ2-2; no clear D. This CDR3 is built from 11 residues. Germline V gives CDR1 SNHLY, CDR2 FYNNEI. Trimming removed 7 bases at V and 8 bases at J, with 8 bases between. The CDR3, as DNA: TGTGCCAGCACAGTACTGGGGGAGCTGTTTTTT. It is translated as CASTVLGELFF.

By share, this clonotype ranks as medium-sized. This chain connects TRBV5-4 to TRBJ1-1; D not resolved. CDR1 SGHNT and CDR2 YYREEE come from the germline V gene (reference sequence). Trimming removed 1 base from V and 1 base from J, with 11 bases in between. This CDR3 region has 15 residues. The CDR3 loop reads CASSLTGDGNTEAFF. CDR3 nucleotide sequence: TGTGCCAGCAGCTTGACTGGTGACGGGAACACTGAAGCTTTCTTT.

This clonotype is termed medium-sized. The CDR3: CASSEAGDRGQPQHF. CDR3 bases: TGTGCCAGCAGTGAAGCCGGGGACAGGGGTCAGCCCCAGCATTTT. The chain joins TRBV6-1 to TRBJ1-5, with 10 bases aligning to TRBD1. CDR3 length: 15 amino acids. From germline, CDR1 is MNHNS and CDR2 SASEGT. Trimming cost V 0 bases and J 6 bases; bases outside gene matches: 2.

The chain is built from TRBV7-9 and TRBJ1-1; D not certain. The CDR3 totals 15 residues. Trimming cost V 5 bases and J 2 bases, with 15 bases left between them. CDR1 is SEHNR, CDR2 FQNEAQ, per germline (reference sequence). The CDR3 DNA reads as TGTGCCAGCAGCGGACTACCGGGTATCAACACTGAAGCTTTCTTT. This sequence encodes CASSGLPGINTEAFF.